The 3 T cell receptor beta chains in this list originate from one sample, sequenced in a study of blood T cell repertoires in COVID-19. TCRdb keeps only in-frame clones here, not all; method: immunoSEQ multiplex PCR. Of hundreds of thousands of clones detected, 87% appear once; the ten largest clones hold around 3%. Material for sequencing was peripheral blood. The source is a man aged 18-30 years with active or convalescent COVID-19.

CDR3 sequence (DNA): TGTGCCAGCTCACCATTGGCGGGAGGGCCAAATGAGCAGTTCTTC. Encoded protein: CASSPLAGGPNEQFF. This chain connects TRBV18 to TRBJ2-1, with TRBD2 matching over 9 bases. The CDR3 is made up of 15 amino acids. Germline lookup yields CDR1 KGHSH and CDR2 LQKENI. V lost 2 bases, J lost 7 bases, and 6 bases stayed unmatched.

V gene TRBV7-2 combines with J gene TRBJ1-1; tentative D call: TRBD1 (5 bases). Germline-derived CDR1 and CDR2 are SGHTA and FQGNSA. The CDR3 is made up of 15 amino acids. The V end was cut by 4 bases, the J end by 7 bases, with 19 bases between. This CDR3 is CASSSVFGGRDEAFF. CDR3 in DNA: TGTGCCAGCAGCTCAGTTTTCGGGGGAAGGGATGAAGCTTTCTTT.

The chain joins TRBV6-2 or TRBV6-3 to TRBJ2-6; D is possibly TRBD2 (5 bases). Germline values: CDR1 MNHEY, CDR2 SVGEGT. There are 17 residues in the CDR3. Trimming removed 5 bases at V and 2 bases at J, with 16 bases between. The CDR3 here is CASSISFGGTGANVLTF. Written as DNA, the CDR3 is TGTGCCAGCAGTATAAGTTTCGGAGGAACTGGGGCCAACGTCCTGACTTTC.